These T cell receptor beta chains were read from a single sample in a study of blood T cell repertoires in COVID-19. Only in-frame clones appear in the TCRdb table, and some are missing; sequencing was by immunoSEQ multiplex PCR. The sample shows approximately 500,000 clones, about 89% of them seen only once. Sequenced input: peripheral blood. The receptors originated from a woman in her forties or fifties with COVID-19, enrolled during active disease. Both conserved end residues are trimmed from each CDR3.

v_gene: TRBV7-3; CDR3aa: ASSNTVNQPQH
v_gene: TRBV7-9; CDR3aa: ASSLGQDNEKLF
v_gene: TRBV15; CDR3aa: ATSRAQRPYGYT
v_gene: TRBV27; CDR3aa: ASSERGGGELF
v_gene: TRBV30; CDR3aa: AWSGAYRDVRLATNEKLF
v_gene: TRBV11-2; CDR3aa: ASTETGYEQY
v_gene: TRBV7-9; CDR3aa: ASSLRGSVAYEQY
v_gene: TRBV6-1; CDR3aa: ASSERYKTDTQY
v_gene: TRBV5-6; CDR3aa: ASSLGGLSNQPQH
v_gene: TRBV11-1; CDR3aa: ASSLAGQGTSGQY
v_gene: TRBV29-1; CDR3aa: SATRVAGASYEQY
v_gene: TRBV5-1; CDR3aa: ASSPGTWGYEQY
v_gene: TRBV6-5; CDR3aa: ASSYPRGVAKDEQY
v_gene: TRBV4-1; CDR3aa: ASSQGLAGRFEQF
v_gene: TRBV27; CDR3aa: ASRNLAGSSYEQY
v_gene: TRBV10-3; CDR3aa: AITQAGYNEQF
v_gene: TRBV3-1/TRBV3-2; CDR3aa: ASSPDRGPYGYT
v_gene: TRBV4-1; CDR3aa: ASSQGSGRGRPGYT
v_gene: TRBV25-1; CDR3aa: ASSGGTPGEAQY
v_gene: TRBV6-5; CDR3aa: ASRGTSGDTQY
v_gene: TRBV12-3/TRBV12-4; CDR3aa: ASSFFGETEAF
v_gene: TRBV2; CDR3aa: AIISPGGEQY
v_gene: TRBV9; CDR3aa: ASTRQGLNTEAF
v_gene: TRBV6-6; CDR3aa: ASSLRGSNEQF
v_gene: TRBV19; CDR3aa: ASSRAGRDEQY
v_gene: TRBV7-2; CDR3aa: ASSSLFGENQPQH
v_gene: TRBV4-1; CDR3aa: ASSPTLPRVSSYEQY
v_gene: TRBV4-1; CDR3aa: ASSQVSLGVNEQF
v_gene: TRBV19; CDR3aa: ASSPAGLATDTQY
v_gene: TRBV28; CDR3aa: ASSLFEDNSPLH
v_gene: TRBV30; CDR3aa: ALSGTGRYEQY
v_gene: TRBV4-1; CDR3aa: ASSQVLSGLRTTEAF
v_gene: TRBV16; CDR3aa: ASSQYDQGRAKNIQY
v_gene: TRBV7-3; CDR3aa: ASSLSGQGNGYT
v_gene: TRBV29-1; CDR3aa: SVGARGEKLF
v_gene: TRBV9; CDR3aa: ASSLLDRGEQY
v_gene: TRBV7-8; CDR3aa: ASSLGTGYEKLF
v_gene: TRBV4-1; CDR3aa: ASSQDGGVYNSPLH
v_gene: TRBV6-5; CDR3aa: ASSDREGETQY
v_gene: TRBV5-1; CDR3aa: ASSLQTGAGEKLF
v_gene: TRBV7-9; CDR3aa: ASSQGNDYEQY
v_gene: TRBV2; CDR3aa: ASSAFGQGSSGYT
v_gene: TRBV13; CDR3aa: ASSSLAGARDTQY
v_gene: TRBV6-1; CDR3aa: ASSEAGGNYGYT
v_gene: TRBV2; CDR3aa: ASSGIGRGGNQPQH
v_gene: TRBV27; CDR3aa: ASSFRDRGTEAF
v_gene: TRBV2; CDR3aa: ASTAGRGMNTEAF
v_gene: TRBV11-2; CDR3aa: ASSWSVSSTDTQY
v_gene: TRBV11-2; CDR3aa: ASSLGLLSNQPQH
v_gene: TRBV27; CDR3aa: ASSSDLRLRNEQF
v_gene: TRBV12-3/TRBV12-4; CDR3aa: ASSIAGILPY
v_gene: TRBV5-1; CDR3aa: ASSREGGSNQPQH